These 10 T cell receptor beta chains share one sample of origin, sequenced in a study of blood T cell repertoires in COVID-19. The data were produced by immunoSEQ multiplex PCR, yet TCRdb's version contains in-frame clones alone and is incomplete. The sample holds around 12,000 clones, approximately 91% seen once. Sequenced sample: peripheral blood. Every receptor here comes from a human donor in a cohort sampled during active COVID-19.

The chain employs TRBV4-1 and TRBJ1-4, with 7 positions matching TRBD1. Trimming removed 3 bases from V and 7 bases from J; junction bases left unmatched: 5. The CDR3 contains 14 residues. Germline lookup yields CDR1 MGHRA and CDR2 YSYEKL. CDR3 sequence reads: CASSQSGQSEKLFF. For the CDR3, the DNA is TGCGCCAGCAGCCAGTCGGGACAGAGTGAAAAACTGTTTTTT.

The V gene is TRBV7-9, the J gene TRBJ1-1; possibly TRBD1 for D (6 bases). The germline CDR1 and CDR2 sequences are SEHNR and FQNEAQ (reference sequence). The CDR3 sequence is 13 residues long. The V gene lost 4 bases and the J gene lost 4 bases, with 10 bases spanning the gap. CDR3 residues: CASSYRGGTEAFF. CDR3 in DNA: TGTGCCAGCAGCTATCGAGGGGGCACTGAAGCTTTCTTT.

The rearrangement links TRBV5-8 to TRBJ2-7; TRBD2 matches 12 bases. Per germline, CDR1 SGHTS and CDR2 YDEGEE. V dropped 5 bases and J dropped 5; count of bases not matched to a gene: 8. The CDR3 extends over 15 amino acids. Here the CDR3 DNA reads TGTGCCAGCAGGGCTAGCGGGAGGGCCAGGGACGAGCAGTACTTC. Translating gives CASRASGRARDEQYF.

The chain carries TRBV5-4 and TRBJ2-5; TRBD1 matches at 8 bases. This CDR3 has 15 amino acids. J lost 1 base, V lost 4 bases, and 6 bases had no gene match. The germline V gene encodes CDR1 SGHNT and CDR2 YYREEE (reference sequence). CDR3 amino acids: CASSHRTGPQETQYF. The DNA for the CDR3 is TGTGCCAGCAGCCATAGGACAGGGCCCCAAGAGACCCAGTACTTC.

V gene TRBV27 combines with J gene TRBJ1-1; D remains unclear. V lost 0 bases to trimming and J lost 0 bases, with 8 bases between them. The germline V gene encodes CDR1 MNHEY and CDR2 SMNVEV (reference sequence). This CDR3 spans 15 amino acids. The CDR3 is CASSLSSEMNTEAFF. CDR3 DNA sequence: TGTGCCAGCAGTTTATCGTCAGAAATGAACACTGAAGCTTTCTTT.

V and J are TRBV5-1 and TRBJ2-3; 7 positions agree with TRBD2. This CDR3 comprises 16 residues. Germline loops: CDR1 SGHRS, CDR2 YFSETQ. J lost 2 bases, V lost 3 bases, and 9 bases had no gene match. Here the CDR3 reads CASSSGGRADTDTQYF. The CDR3 DNA reads as TGCGCCAGCAGCTCCGGTGGGAGGGCAGACACAGATACGCAGTATTTT.

This clone was seen a few times. This sample includes further DNA sequences coding for the same CDR3. The chain has TRBV10-2 and TRBJ2-3, with D uncertain. V was pared by 3 bases and J by 0 bases, with 10 bases between. The CDR3 totals 15 residues. CDR1 WSHSY and CDR2 SAAADI come from the germline V gene. The CDR3 loop reads CASSESPTSTDTQYF. The CDR3 region has the DNA TGCGCCAGCAGTGAATCTCCTACTAGCACAGATACGCAGTATTTT.

The chain has TRBV7-9 and TRBJ2-5; 12 bases are a match to TRBD2. V shed 5 bases, J shed 1 base, and the junction held 5 bases outside the gene matches. The CDR3 covers 16 residues. The germline V gene encodes CDR1 SEHNR and CDR2 FQNEAQ (reference sequence). CDR3 sequence reads: CASSRTSGRIQETQYF. In DNA, the CDR3 is TGTGCCAGCAGCCGCACTAGCGGGAGGATCCAAGAGACCCAGTACTTC.

The chain couples TRBV20-1 to TRBJ1-5; D may be TRBD1 (5 bases). Trimming shortened V by 6 bases and J by 5 bases, and 14 bases separated the two germline ends. Germline CDR1 reads DFQATT; CDR2 reads SNEGSKA (reference sequence). The CDR3 sequence is 13 residues long. Here the CDR3 reads CSASRGVDQPQHF. The CDR3 bases are TGCAGTGCCAGTAGGGGTGTCGATCAGCCCCAGCATTTT.

The chain links TRBV28 to TRBJ1-1; TRBD1 agrees at 8 bases. The ends lost 4 bases at V and 8 bases at J; junction bases unmatched: 9. The CDR3 totals 14 residues. Germline CDR1 MDHEN, CDR2 SYDVKM. The CDR3 loop is CASSSPQTGDEAFF. CDR3 nucleotide sequence: TGTGCCAGCAGTTCCCCCCAGACAGGGGACGAAGCTTTCTTT.